A selection of T cell receptor beta chains follows, all from one sample in a study of cytomegalovirus exposure and HLA in healthy donors. Here immunoSEQ multiplex PCR was the method, and the copy in TCRdb shows in-frame clones only, minus some. Altogether about 120,000 clones are present, around 80% being singletons, with the ten largest covering 0.24%. The sequenced sample was PBMCs. These TCRs come from a man aged 50 or older in good health and CMV-seronegative. Each CDR3 is given with its conserved first and last residue. A D gene is named only where the DNA matches it firmly. Clone size is shown for a subset of rows, as once, few, many or a class of expanded clone.

CDR3,V,D,size,J
CASSNPGQVTYEQYF,TRBV6-5,TRBD1,-,TRBJ2-7
CASGLRAGGGTDTQYF,TRBV12-5,TRBD2,-,TRBJ2-3
CASSIMKREKLFF,TRBV19,-,-,TRBJ1-4
CASSPKKRTEAFF,TRBV19,-,-,TRBJ1-1
CASSQVSGFLAEAFF,TRBV4-3,-,-,TRBJ1-1
CASSPETDYGYTF,TRBV18,-,-,TRBJ1-2
CASSRDRENQPQHF,TRBV2,TRBD1,-,TRBJ1-5
CASSLRSPVGSPLHF,TRBV13,-,-,TRBJ1-6
CATSILAGASTDTQYF,TRBV27,TRBD2,-,TRBJ2-3
CASRDTPIAKNIQYF,TRBV28,-,-,TRBJ2-4
CASSPSAGGTGGTEAFF,TRBV5-4,TRBD1,-,TRBJ1-1
CASSFGAAGGSTGELFF,TRBV5-4,TRBD2,-,TRBJ2-2
CASSQGAGAGFAEYF,TRBV4-3,-,-,TRBJ2-7
CASSEEDFYGYTF,TRBV2,-,-,TRBJ1-2
CSVEGTGGSGTEAFF,TRBV29-1,-,-,TRBJ1-1
CASSLEGAASGGGQYF,TRBV5-1,TRBD2,-,TRBJ2-7
CASSKQSGNTEAFF,TRBV2,-,-,TRBJ1-1
CASSVDSYSNQPQHF,TRBV9,-,once,TRBJ1-5
CASSLAGQGGIYEQYF,TRBV5-1,TRBD1,-,TRBJ2-7
CASSSSGTGNQPQHF,TRBV19,TRBD1,-,TRBJ1-5
CSGSPQGSTEAFF,TRBV29-1,-,-,TRBJ1-1
CASNSGNNQPQHF,TRBV28,-,-,TRBJ1-5
CASTSGLKEAFF,TRBV28,-,-,TRBJ1-1
CASSQVQGSNYGYTF,TRBV4-3,-,-,TRBJ1-2
CASSQGQVNSPLHF,TRBV4-1,-,-,TRBJ1-6
CASSSGQGAQETQYF,TRBV11-1,TRBD1,-,TRBJ2-5